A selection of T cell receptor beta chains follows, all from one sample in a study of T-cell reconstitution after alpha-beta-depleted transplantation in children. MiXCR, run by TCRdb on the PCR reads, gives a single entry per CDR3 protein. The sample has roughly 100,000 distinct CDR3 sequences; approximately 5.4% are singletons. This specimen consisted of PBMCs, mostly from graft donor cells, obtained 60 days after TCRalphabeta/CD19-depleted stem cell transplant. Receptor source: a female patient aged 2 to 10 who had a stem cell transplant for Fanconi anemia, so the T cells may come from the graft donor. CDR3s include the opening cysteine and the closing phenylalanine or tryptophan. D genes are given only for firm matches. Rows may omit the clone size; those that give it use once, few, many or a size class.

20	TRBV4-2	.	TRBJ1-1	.	TGTGCCAGCAGCCAAGATTGGCTAGGGGGGCAGGGAGGCATGAACACTGAAGCTTTCTTT	CASSQDWLGGQGGMNTEAFF
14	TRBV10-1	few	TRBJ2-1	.	TGCGCCAGCAGTGCCTTGGGGAGATCGGGTGAGCAGTTCTTC	CASSALGRSGEQFF
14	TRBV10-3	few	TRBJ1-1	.	TGTGCCTCCGGGGGGGGCCTCGGGGACACTGAAGCTTTCTTT	CASGGGLGDTEAFF
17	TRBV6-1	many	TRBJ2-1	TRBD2	TGTGCCAGCAGCCCCACCTTAGCGGGAGGGCCGGATGATGAGCAGTTCTTC	CASSPTLAGGPDDEQFF
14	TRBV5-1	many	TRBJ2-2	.	TGCGCCAGCAGCTTACAGGTGAACACCGGGGAGCTGTTTTTT	CASSLQVNTGELFF
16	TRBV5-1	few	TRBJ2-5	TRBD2	TGCGCCAGCAGCCGAGGGACTAGCGGGGGAGAGGAGACCCAGTACTTC	CASSRGTSGGEETQYF
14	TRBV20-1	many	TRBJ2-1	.	TGCAGTGCTAGTCTGCCTATCCGTCCCAATGAGCAGTTCTTC	CSASLPIRPNEQFF
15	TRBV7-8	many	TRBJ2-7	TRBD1	TGTGCCAGCAGCTTAAAGGGAGCAGGGGGCTACGAGCAGTACTTC	CASSLKGAGGYEQYF
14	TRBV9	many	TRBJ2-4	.	TGTGCCAGCAGCGTAGGACCCCAGAAAAACATTCAGTACTTC	CASSVGPQKNIQYF
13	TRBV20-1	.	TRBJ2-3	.	TGCAGTGCTTGTTTGGAGTCCACAGATACGCAGTATTTT	CSACLESTDTQYF
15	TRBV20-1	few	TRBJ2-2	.	TGCAGTGCTAGAAATTACTGGGGGAACACCGGGGAGCTGTTTTTT	CSARNYWGNTGELFF
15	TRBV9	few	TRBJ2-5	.	TGTGCCAGCAGCGTAACCGGACTGCCCCAAGAGACCCAGTACTTC	CASSVTGLPQETQYF
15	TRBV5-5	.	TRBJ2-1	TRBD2	TGTGCCAGCAGCGTAGGACTAGCGGGGAACAATGAGCAGTTCTTC	CASSVGLAGNNEQFF
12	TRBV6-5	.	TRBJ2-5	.	TGTGCCAGCAGGGACTTCGGGGAGACCCAGTACTTC	CASRDFGETQYF
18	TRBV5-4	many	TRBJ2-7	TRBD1	TGTGCCAGCAGCTTGGCAGGGACAGGGGAGCATTTTAACTACGAGCAGTACTTC	CASSLAGTGEHFNYEQYF
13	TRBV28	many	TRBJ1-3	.	TGTGCCAGCAGCCGACACGGTGGAAACACCATATATTTT	CASSRHGGNTIYF
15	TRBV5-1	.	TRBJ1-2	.	TGCGCCAGCAGCCCCGCCGGGACCGATAACTATGGCTACACCTTC	CASSPAGTDNYGYTF
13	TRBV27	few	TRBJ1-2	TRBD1	TGTGCCAGCAGTCGGACAGGGGGAGGTGGCTACACCTTC	CASSRTGGGGYTF
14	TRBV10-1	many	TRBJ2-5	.	TGCGCCAGCAGTGAGTCGGGGCGCAAAGAGACCCAGTACTTC	CASSESGRKETQYF
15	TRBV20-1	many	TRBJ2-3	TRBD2	TGCAGTGCTCAGGGCCTTAGCGGGGGCTCTGATACGCAGTATTTT	CSAQGLSGGSDTQYF
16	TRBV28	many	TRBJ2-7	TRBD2	TGTGCCAGCAGTCCATGGACTAGCGGGAGGAACTACGAGCAGTACTTC	CASSPWTSGRNYEQYF
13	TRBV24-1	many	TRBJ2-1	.	TGTGCCACCAGTGATGTAGGGCGAGATCAGCAGTTCTTC	CATSDVGRDQQFF
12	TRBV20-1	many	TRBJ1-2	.	TGCAGTGCCTTAGGACGGAACTATGGCTACACCTTC	CSALGRNYGYTF
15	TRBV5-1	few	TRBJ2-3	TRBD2	TGCGCCAGCAGCTTCCGCGGGGGGCCCCCAGATACGCAGTATTTT	CASSFRGGPPDTQYF
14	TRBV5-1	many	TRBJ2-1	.	TGCGCCAGCAGCTCGGGTCCCGACTACAATGAGCAGTTCTTC	CASSSGPDYNEQFF
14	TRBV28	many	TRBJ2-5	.	TGCGCCAGCAGCTTGGGGGGACTCCAAGAGACCCAGTACTTC	CASSLGGLQETQYF
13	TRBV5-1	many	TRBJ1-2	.	TGCGCCAGCAGCTTGACTCGGGTTGATGGCTACACCTTC	CASSLTRVDGYTF
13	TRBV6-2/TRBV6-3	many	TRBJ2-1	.	TGTGCCAGCAGTACGGACACCTACAATGAGCAGTTCTTC	CASSTDTYNEQFF
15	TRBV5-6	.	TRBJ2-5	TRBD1	TGTGCCAGCAGCTTCGGGACAGGGGGCCCAGAGACCCAGTACTTC	CASSFGTGGPETQYF
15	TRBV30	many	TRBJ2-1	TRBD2	TGTGCCTGGAGTGTGCGACTAGCGGGAGCCTATGAGCAGTTCTTC	CAWSVRLAGAYEQFF
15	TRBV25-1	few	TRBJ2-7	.	TGTGCCAGCAGTGCTCGACACTCCGGCTTATACGAGCAGTACTTC	CASSARHSGLYEQYF
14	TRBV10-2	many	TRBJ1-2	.	TGCGCCAGCAGTGAGCGGGGGTCCGTCTATGGCTACACCTTC	CASSERGSVYGYTF
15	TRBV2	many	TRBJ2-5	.	TGTGCCAGCAGTGTTACAGACCCACCCCAAGAGACCCAGTACTTC	CASSVTDPPQETQYF
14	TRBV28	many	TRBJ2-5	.	TGTGCCAGCAGTAGACAGGCAATCCAAGAGACCCAGTACTTC	CASSRQAIQETQYF
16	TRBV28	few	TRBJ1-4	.	TGTGCCAGCAGTATCTCCGGGGGCGCGTCTTACGAAAAACTGTTTTTT	CASSISGGASYEKLFF
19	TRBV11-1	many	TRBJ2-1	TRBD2	TGTGCCAGCAGCTTCAAGGGACTAGCGGGAGCTATATGGAGTGGTGAGCAGTTCTTC	CASSFKGLAGAIWSGEQFF
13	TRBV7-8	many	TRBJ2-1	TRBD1	TGTGCCAGCAGCACGGGACAGGGGAACGGGCAGTTCTTC	CASSTGQGNGQFF
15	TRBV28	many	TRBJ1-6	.	TGTGCCAGCAGTCTTTGGACACCGCGGAATTCACCCCTCCACTTT	CASSLWTPRNSPLHF
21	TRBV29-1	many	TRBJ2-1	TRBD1	TGCAGCGTTTTATGGGGACAGGGGCCTCTTTCTAGAGGCGGTTGGGTCAATGAGCAGTTCTTC	CSVLWGQGPLSRGGWVNEQFF
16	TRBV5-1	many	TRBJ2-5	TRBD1	TGCGCCAGCAGCTTGGGATGGACAGGGGGCCAAGAGACCCAGTACTTC	CASSLGWTGGQETQYF